This is a list of T cell receptor beta chains from one sample in a study of OX40 agonist ivuxolimab in advanced cancers. Generated by immunoSEQ multiplex PCR, the TCRdb table keeps only in-frame clones and is missing some. The sample comprises approximately 73,000 clones, around 86% of which are singletons, and over 2.5% rests with the top ten. This specimen consisted of CD4+ or CD8+ T cells sorted from blood, obtained in a trial of the OX40 agonist ivuxolimab. The receptors were sampled from an adult with an advanced solid tumor such as melanoma, head and neck, liver or kidney cancer. Each CDR3 is given with its conserved first and last residue. The D gene is left open where the match is weak. The size entry is marked missing in some rows and otherwise reads once, few, many or a size class.

TRBJ2-3 | . | TRBD2 | TRBV10-3 | TGTGCCATCAGTGGCGGGAGAGACACAGATACGCAGTATTTT | CAISGGRDTDTQYF
TRBJ1-6 | . | TRBD1 | TRBV27 | TGTGCCAGCAGGGACAGGGCAAATGGGTCACCCCTCCACTTT | CASRDRANGSPLHF
TRBJ2-2 | . | TRBD2 | TRBV4-2 | TGTGCCAGCAGCCACCCAAAAGGATCGGCGGGGGCGAACACCGGGGAGCTGTTTTTT | CASSHPKGSAGANTGELFF
TRBJ1-1 | . | . | TRBV2 | TGTGCCAGCAGTGAGATCCGCCAGGCCTCTGAAGCTTTCTTT | CASSEIRQASEAFF
TRBJ1-5 | . | TRBD1 | TRBV27 | TGTGCCAGCAGTCCCTCAGGACAGGGACAACTCAATCAGCCCCAGCATTTT | CASSPSGQGQLNQPQHF
TRBJ2-3 | . | . | TRBV9 | TGTGCCAGCAGCGCACACCTCCCGGGGGAGACGCAGTATTTT | CASSAHLPGETQYF
TRBJ2-6 | . | . | TRBV28 | TGTGCCAGCAGTTTACAGGCAGGGTACCCTGGGGCCAACGTCCTGACTTTC | CASSLQAGYPGANVLTF
TRBJ1-5 | . | . | TRBV30 | TGTGCCTGGAGCCCCTTCCGGGGGCCCCAGCATTTT | CAWSPFRGPQHF
TRBJ1-2 | . | . | TRBV9 | TGTGCCAGCAGCCCCCCCCCGGGTAACTATGGCTACACCTTC | CASSPPPGNYGYTF
TRBJ1-6 | . | TRBD1 | TRBV10-3 | TGTGCCATCAGTGAGTCCACAGGGGGGACTTCACCCCTCCACTTT | CAISESTGGTSPLHF
TRBJ2-1 | . | . | TRBV6-5 | TGTGCCAGCAGAGGACCGAGCTCCTACAATGAGCAGTTCTTC | CASRGPSSYNEQFF
TRBJ2-1 | . | . | TRBV7-6 | TGTGCCAGCAGCTTGCCCCCCATAGGCCCACACAATGAGCAGTTCTTC | CASSLPPIGPHNEQFF
TRBJ2-3 | . | . | TRBV6-1 | TGTGCCAGCACGCGGGCGGACTTCACAGATACGCAGTATTTT | CASTRADFTDTQYF
TRBJ1-6 | few | TRBD1 | TRBV6-5 | TGTGCCAGCAGACCGGGACAGAGAAATAATTCACCCCTCCACTTT | CASRPGQRNNSPLHF
TRBJ2-7 | . | TRBD1 | TRBV27 | TGTGCCAGCAGTTTAGGTATAGGACAGGCATACGAGCAGTACTTC | CASSLGIGQAYEQYF
TRBJ2-7 | once | . | TRBV29-1 | TGCAGCGTCCAACGAGGAGGGCTCCAGTTCGAGCAGTACTTC | CSVQRGGLQFEQYF
TRBJ1-1 | . | . | TRBV7-8 | TGTGCCACCAAGGGGCAGGGGTCTAACACTGAAGCTTTCTTT | CATKGQGSNTEAFF
TRBJ1-1 | . | . | TRBV28 | TGTGCCAGCAGTTTCCAGTACAGGGCTTTCTTT | CASSFQYRAFF
TRBJ2-2 | . | . | TRBV4-1 | TGCGCCAGCAGCCCTAATAGAGGGGCGAACACCGGGGAGCTGTTTTTT | CASSPNRGANTGELFF
TRBJ2-5 | . | . | TRBV15 | TGTGCCACCAGCAGAGATCTCAGGGAGGAGACCCAGTACTTC | CATSRDLREETQYF
TRBJ2-3 | once | TRBD2 | TRBV28 | TGTGCCAGCAGTTTAGGGATAGCGGGGGGCACAGATACGCAGTATTTT | CASSLGIAGGTDTQYF
TRBJ1-4 | . | . | TRBV5-1 | TGCGCCAGCAGCTCCTTGTGGGGTAATAATGAAAAACTGTTTTTT | CASSSLWGNNEKLFF
TRBJ1-2 | . | TRBD1 | TRBV5-1 | TGCGCCAGCAGCGACCCACAGGGGGCTTATTATGGCTACACCTTC | CASSDPQGAYYGYTF
TRBJ1-1 | . | TRBD1 | TRBV7-2 | TGTGCCAGCAGCTGGGACAGGTCCACTGAAGCTTTCTTT | CASSWDRSTEAFF